Below are 3 T cell receptor beta chains sequenced from a single sample in a study of blood T cell repertoires in COVID-19. This table comes from immunoSEQ multiplex PCR, and its TCRdb copy is limited to in-frame clones, with some not included. The table lists about 130,000 clones, about 85% of them singletons. What was sequenced was peripheral blood. These receptor sequences come from a woman in her seventies with COVID-19, enrolled during active disease.

This clone has just a few counts. V gene TRBV5-1 combines with J gene TRBJ1-3; 7 bases agree with TRBD1. Germline V CDR1 and CDR2: SGHRS, YFSETQ. CDR3 length: 15 amino acids. The ends lost 1 base at V and 4 bases at J; junction bases unmatched: 5. The CDR3 region is CASSLTGEVGNTIYF. In DNA, the CDR3 is TGCGCCAGCAGCTTGACAGGGGAAGTCGGAAACACCATATATTTT.

This clone was seen once. The chain joins TRBV12-3 or TRBV12-4 to TRBJ2-1, with 7 bases lining up with TRBD1. Trimming took 5 bases from V and 6 from J; bases not matched to a gene: 4. There are 13 residues in the CDR3. CDR3 amino acids: CASSPTGTNEQFF. CDR3 DNA sequence: TGTGCCAGCAGTCCGACAGGGACCAATGAGCAGTTCTTC.

This clone has a handful of counts. In DNA form, the CDR3 reads TGTGCCAGCAGCCAGGACAGGATCTATGGCTACACCTTC. Protein: CASSQDRIYGYTF. The V and J genes are TRBV3-1 (or the pseudogene TRBV3-2) and TRBJ1-2; 7 positions match TRBD1. Losses at the gene ends were 3 bases for V and 4 bases for J; bases not matched to a gene: 2. The CDR3 covers 13 residues. From germline, CDR1 is LGHDT and CDR2 YNNKEL (reference sequence).